This T cell receptor (beta chain) comes out of a study of beta chain features in type 1 diabetes. The sequenced template was cDNA made from the entire isolated RNA. Here immunoSEQ multiplex PCR was the method, and the copy in TCRdb shows in-frame clones only, minus some. Of some 500,000 clones detected, more than 9.5% appear once; the ten largest clones hold less than 0.06%. A word on this clone: As yet, its antigen is unknown.

The CDR3 is 15 amino acids. The V end was cut by 2 bases, the J end by 2 bases, with 13 bases between. The germline gives CDR1 SEHNR, CDR2 FQNEAQ (reference sequence). Study-wide findings and caveats: PCR might show a preference for shorter templates, equally across patients and controls. Type 1 diabetes patients had TCRB CDR3s that were shorter (moderately but significantly so) in all four CD4+ subsets.

The J gene is TRBJ2-7, the V gene TRBV7-9; the D gene is possibly TRBD1 (5 bases). This TCR was recovered from a woman aged 18-29 years in good health. The sample consisted of naive CD4+ T cells from blood. The CDR3, as DNA: TGTGCCAGCAGCTTAAGAGGACACGCCGCCTACGAGCAGTACTTC. It is translated as CASSLRGHAAYEQYF.